This T cell receptor (beta chain) was obtained from a study of identical twins. This clonotype has only a few counts. No antigen is known for it. Whole-study findings and limits: Memory repertoires lacked the insertion deficit that abundant cord blood beta clonotypes showed.

TCRdb reprocessed the 5' RACE reads via MiXCR and lists one record per CDR3 protein. The table records more than 400,000 distinct CDR3 sequences, 13% to 15% of them present only once. The ends were cut back, 8 bases at V and 2 bases at J, with 11 bases in the middle. The CDR3 sequence is 12 residues long. The germline V gene encodes CDR1 SGHKS and CDR2 YYEKEE (reference sequence). These records were also assigned to another study, of yellow fever vaccine responses in identical twins.

This chain connects TRBV5-5 to TRBJ2-7; the D gene is possibly TRBD1 (8 bases). Sequenced material: CD4+ T cells sorted from blood. The sequence derives from a woman aged 18-35 years in good health. The CDR3 nucleotides read TGTGCCAGTACAGGGGGGGCCTACGAGCAGTACGTC. Protein: CASTGGAYEQYV.